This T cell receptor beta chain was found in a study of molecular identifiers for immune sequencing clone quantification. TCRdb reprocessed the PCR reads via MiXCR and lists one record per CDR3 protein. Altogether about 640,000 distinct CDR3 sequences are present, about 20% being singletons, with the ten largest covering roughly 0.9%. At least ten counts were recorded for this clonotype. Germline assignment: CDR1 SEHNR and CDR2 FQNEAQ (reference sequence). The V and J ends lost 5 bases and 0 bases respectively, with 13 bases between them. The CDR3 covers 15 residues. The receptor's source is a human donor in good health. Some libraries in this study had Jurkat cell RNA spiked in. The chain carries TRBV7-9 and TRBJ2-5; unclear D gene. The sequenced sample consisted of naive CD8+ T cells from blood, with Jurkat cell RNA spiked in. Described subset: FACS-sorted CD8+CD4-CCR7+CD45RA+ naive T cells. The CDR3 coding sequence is TGTGCCAGCAGCCCTCCGGGCTTACACCAAGAGACCCAGTACTTC. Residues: CASSPPGLHQETQYF.